The source of this TCR beta chain is a study of T cells in Graves' hyperthyroidism and ophthalmopathy. Overall study context: Peripheral blood specimens were obtained at initial diagnosis, prior to any treatment.

Amplification targeted TCR beta CDR3 regions from RNA transcripts. Carried out on the TCR CDR3, a first-round RT-PCR used the HTBI primer set. TCRdb ran MiXCR on the multiplex PCR reads and lists one entry per CDR3 protein. Here the sample spans roughly 350,000 distinct CDR3 sequences, roughly 13% being singletons. The CDR3 runs 15 residues. V shed 6 bases and J 6 bases; nucleotides not matched to a gene: 9. Thyroid ultrasound and orbital computed tomography, with clinical symptoms and serum thyroxine and TRAb, informed diagnoses. The V gene is TRBV12-3 or TRBV12-4, the J gene TRBJ1-4, with 8 bases lining up with TRBD1. The source is a woman between 40 and 50 years old with Graves' ophthalmopathy. The sequenced material came from blood. This CDR3 is CASSLSRGLHEKLFF. CDR3 sequence (DNA): TGTGCCAGCAGCCTAAGCAGGGGGCTACATGAAAAACTGTTTTTT.